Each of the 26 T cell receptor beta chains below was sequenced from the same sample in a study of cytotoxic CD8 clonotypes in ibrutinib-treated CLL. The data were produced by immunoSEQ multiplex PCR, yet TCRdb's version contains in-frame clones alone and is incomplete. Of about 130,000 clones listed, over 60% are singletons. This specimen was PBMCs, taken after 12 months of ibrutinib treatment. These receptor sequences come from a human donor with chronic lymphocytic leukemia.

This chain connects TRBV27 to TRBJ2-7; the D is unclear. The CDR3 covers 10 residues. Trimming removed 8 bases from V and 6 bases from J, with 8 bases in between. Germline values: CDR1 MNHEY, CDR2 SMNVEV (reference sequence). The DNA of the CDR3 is TGTGCCAGCGGGCGGATCGAGCAGTACTTC. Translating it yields CASGRIEQYF.

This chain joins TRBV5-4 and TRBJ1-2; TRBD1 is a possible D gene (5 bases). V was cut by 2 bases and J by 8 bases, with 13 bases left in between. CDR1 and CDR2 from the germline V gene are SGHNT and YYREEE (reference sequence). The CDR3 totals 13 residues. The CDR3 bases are TGTGCCAGCAGCTTCAGGGAGTGGTCGGGCTACACCTTC. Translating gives CASSFREWSGYTF.

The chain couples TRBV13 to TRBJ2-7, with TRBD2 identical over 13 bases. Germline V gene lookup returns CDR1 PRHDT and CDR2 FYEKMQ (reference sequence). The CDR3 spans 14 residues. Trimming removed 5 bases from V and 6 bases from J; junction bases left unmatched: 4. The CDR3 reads CASSHGTSGTEQYF. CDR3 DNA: TGTGCCAGCAGCCACGGGACTAGCGGGACCGAGCAGTACTTC.

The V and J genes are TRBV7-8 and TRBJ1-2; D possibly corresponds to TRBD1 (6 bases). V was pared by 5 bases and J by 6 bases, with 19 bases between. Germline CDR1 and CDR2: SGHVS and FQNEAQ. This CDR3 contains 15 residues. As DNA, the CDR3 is TGTGCCAGCAGCCCAGAAGTGGGGGCGAGAAATGGCTACACCTTC. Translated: CASSPEVGARNGYTF.

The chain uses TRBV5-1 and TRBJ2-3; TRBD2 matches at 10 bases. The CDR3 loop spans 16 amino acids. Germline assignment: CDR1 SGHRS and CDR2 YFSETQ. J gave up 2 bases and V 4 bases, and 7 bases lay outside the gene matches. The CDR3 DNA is TGCGCCAGCAGCGGCGGGAGCGGGAGGGCCACAGATACGCAGTATTTT. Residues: CASSGGSGRATDTQYF.

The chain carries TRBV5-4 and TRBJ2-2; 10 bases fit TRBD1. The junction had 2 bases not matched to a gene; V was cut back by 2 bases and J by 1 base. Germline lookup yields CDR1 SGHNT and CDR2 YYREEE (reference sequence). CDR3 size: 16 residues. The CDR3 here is CASSLGQGGNTGELFF. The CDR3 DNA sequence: TGTGCCAGCAGCTTAGGACAGGGGGGGAACACCGGGGAGCTGTTTTTT.

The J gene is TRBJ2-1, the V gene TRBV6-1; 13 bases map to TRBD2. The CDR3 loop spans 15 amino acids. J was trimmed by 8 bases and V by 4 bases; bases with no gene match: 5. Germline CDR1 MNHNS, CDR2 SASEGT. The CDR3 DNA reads TGTGCCAGCAGTGGGACTAGCGGGAGCGTCGATGAGCAGTTCTTC. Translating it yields CASSGTSGSVDEQFF.

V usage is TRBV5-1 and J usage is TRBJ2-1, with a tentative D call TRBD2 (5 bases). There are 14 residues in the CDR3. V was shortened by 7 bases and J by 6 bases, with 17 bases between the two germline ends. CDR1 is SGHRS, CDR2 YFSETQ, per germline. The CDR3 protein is CASGRHGEGNEQFF. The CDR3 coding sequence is TGCGCCAGCGGCAGACATGGTGAGGGCAATGAGCAGTTCTTC.

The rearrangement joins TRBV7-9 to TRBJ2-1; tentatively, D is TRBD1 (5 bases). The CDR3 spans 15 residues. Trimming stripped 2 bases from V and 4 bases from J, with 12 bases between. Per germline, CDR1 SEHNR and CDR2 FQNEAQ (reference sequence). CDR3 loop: CASSLRPGRYNEQFF. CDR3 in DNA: TGTGCCAGCAGCTTACGCCCAGGGCGGTACAATGAGCAGTTCTTC.

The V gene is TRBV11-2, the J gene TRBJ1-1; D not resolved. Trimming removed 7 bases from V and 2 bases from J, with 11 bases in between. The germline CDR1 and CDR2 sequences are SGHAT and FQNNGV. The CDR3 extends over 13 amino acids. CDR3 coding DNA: TGTGCCAGCAAGGGATTTGGTAACACTGAAGCTTTCTTT. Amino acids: CASKGFGNTEAFF.

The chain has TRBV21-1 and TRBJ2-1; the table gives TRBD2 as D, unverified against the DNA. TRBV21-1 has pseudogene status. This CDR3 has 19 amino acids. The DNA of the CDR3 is TGTGCCAGCAGCAAAGAAATCCAGGTAGCGGGAATGCTCCCCAATGAGCAGTTCTTC. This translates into CASSKEIQVAGMLPNEQFF.

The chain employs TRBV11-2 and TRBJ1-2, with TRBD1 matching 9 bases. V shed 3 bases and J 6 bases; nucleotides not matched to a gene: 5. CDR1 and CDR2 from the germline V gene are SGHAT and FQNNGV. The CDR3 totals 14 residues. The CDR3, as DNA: TGTGCCAGCAGCTTTTCCGGGACAGGGAATGGCTACACCTTC. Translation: CASSFSGTGNGYTF.

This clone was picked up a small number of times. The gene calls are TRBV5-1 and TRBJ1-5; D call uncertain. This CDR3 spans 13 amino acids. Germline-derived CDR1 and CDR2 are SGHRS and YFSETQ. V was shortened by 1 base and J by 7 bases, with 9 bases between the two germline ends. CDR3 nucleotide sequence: TGCGCCAGCAGCTTGAATTCCGGGCAGCCCCAGCATTTT. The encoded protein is CASSLNSGQPQHF.

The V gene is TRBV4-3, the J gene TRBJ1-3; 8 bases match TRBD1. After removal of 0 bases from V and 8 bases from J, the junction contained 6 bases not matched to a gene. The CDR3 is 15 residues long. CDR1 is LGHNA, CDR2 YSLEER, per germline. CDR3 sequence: CASSQEWTGTDTIYF. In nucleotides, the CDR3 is TGCGCCAGCAGCCAAGAGTGGACAGGGACGGACACCATATATTTT.

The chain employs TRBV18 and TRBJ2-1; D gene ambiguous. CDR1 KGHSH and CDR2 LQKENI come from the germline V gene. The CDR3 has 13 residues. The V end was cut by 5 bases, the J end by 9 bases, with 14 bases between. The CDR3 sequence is CASSDRPVGEQFF. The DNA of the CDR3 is TGTGCCAGCTCAGACCGGCCGGTCGGTGAGCAGTTCTTC.

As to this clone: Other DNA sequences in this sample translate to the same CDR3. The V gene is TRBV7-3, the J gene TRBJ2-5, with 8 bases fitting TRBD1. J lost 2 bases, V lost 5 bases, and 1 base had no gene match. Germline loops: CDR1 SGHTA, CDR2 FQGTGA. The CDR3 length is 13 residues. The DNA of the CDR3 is TGTGCCAGCAGCAGGGACAGGCAAGAGACCCAGTACTTC. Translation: CASSRDRQETQYF.

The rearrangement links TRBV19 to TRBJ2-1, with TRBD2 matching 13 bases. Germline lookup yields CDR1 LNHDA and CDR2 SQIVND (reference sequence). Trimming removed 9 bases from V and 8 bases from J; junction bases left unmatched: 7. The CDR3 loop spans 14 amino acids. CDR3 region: CASKLAGGPYEQFF. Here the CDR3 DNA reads TGTGCCAGCAAACTAGCGGGAGGGCCTTATGAGCAGTTCTTC.

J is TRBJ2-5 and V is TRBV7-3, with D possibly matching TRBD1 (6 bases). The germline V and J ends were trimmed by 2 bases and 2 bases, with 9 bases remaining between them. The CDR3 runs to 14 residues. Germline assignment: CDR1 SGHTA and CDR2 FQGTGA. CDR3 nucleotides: TGTGCCAGCAGCTTATTAGGGGGACAAGAGACCCAGTACTTC. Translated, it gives CASSLLGGQETQYF.

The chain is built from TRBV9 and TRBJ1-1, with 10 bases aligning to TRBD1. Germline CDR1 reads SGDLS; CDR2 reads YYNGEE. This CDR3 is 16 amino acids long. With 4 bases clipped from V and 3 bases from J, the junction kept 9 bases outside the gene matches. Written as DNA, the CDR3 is TGTGCCAGCAGCTCCAGACAGGGGGCGGGCTACACTGAAGCTTTCTTT. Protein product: CASSSRQGAGYTEAFF.

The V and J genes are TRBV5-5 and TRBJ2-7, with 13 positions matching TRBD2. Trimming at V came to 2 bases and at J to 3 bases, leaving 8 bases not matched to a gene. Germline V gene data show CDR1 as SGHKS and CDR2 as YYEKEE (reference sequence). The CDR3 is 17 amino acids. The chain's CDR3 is CASSFRLAGGGIYEQYF. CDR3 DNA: TGTGCCAGCAGCTTCCGACTAGCGGGGGGCGGAATCTACGAGCAGTACTTC.

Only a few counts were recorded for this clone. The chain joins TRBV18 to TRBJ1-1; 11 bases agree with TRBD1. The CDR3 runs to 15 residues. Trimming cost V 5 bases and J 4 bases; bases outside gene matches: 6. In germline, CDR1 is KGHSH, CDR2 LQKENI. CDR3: CASSEGTGGGTEAFF. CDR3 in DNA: TGTGCCAGCTCAGAAGGGACAGGGGGAGGCACTGAAGCTTTCTTT.

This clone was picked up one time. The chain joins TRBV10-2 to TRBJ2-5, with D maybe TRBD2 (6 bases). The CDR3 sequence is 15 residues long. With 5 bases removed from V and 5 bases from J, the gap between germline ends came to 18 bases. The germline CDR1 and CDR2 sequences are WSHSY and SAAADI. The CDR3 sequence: CASSILREPRETQYF. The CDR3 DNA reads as TGCGCCAGCAGTATCCTTCGGGAGCCCCGGGAGACCCAGTACTTC.

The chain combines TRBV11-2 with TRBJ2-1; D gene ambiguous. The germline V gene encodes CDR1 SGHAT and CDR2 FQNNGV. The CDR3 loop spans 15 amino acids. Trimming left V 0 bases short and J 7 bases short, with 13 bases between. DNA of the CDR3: TGTGCCAGCAGCTTAGAAGGGATTTTTGGGAATGAGCAGTTCTTC. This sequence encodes CASSLEGIFGNEQFF.

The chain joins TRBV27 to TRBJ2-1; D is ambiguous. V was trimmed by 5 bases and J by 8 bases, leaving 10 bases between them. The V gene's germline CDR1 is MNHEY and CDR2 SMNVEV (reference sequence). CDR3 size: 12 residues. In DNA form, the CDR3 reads TGTGCCAGCAGTCTCAAGTTCCATGAGCAGTTCTTC. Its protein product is CASSLKFHEQFF.

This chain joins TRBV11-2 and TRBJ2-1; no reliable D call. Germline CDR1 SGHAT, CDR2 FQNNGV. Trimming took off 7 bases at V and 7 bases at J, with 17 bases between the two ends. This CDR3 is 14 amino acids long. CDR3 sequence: CASIQHISTNEQFF. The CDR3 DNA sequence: TGTGCCAGCATCCAACACATATCCACTAATGAGCAGTTCTTC.

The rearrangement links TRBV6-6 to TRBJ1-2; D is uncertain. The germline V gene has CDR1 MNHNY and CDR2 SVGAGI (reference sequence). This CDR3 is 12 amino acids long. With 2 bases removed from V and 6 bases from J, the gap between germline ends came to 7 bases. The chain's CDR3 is CASSYLVNGYTF. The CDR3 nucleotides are TGTGCCAGCAGTTACCTGGTGAATGGCTACACCTTC.